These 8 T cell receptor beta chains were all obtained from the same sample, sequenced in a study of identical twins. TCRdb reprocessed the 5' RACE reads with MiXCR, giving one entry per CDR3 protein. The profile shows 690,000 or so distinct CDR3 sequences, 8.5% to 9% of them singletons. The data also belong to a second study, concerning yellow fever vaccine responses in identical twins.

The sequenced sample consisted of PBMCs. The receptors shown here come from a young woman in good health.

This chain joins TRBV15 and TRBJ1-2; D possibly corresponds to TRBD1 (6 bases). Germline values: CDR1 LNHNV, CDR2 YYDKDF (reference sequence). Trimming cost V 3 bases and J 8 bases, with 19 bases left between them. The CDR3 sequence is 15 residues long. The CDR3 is CATSRGDITHSGYTF. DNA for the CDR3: TGTGCCACCAGCAGGGGGGACATAACCCATTCGGGCTACACCTTC.

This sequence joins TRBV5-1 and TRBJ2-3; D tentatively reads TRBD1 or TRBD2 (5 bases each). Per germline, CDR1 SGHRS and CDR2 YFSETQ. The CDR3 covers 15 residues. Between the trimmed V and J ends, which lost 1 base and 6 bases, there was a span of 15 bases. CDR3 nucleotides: TGCGCCAGCAGCTTGCGGGGCCTGGTCGTGGATACGCAGTATTTT. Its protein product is CASSLRGLVVDTQYF.

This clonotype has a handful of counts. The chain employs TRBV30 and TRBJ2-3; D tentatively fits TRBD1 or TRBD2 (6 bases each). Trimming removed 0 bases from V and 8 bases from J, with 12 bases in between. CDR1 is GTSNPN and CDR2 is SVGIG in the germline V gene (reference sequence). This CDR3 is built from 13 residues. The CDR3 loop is CAWSVLGGGTQYF. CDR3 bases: TGTGCCTGGAGTGTACTCGGGGGCGGTACGCAGTATTTT. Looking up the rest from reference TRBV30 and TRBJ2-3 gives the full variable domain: SQTIHQWPATLVQPVGSPLSLECTVEGTSNPNLYWYRQAAGRGLQLLFYSVGIGQISSEVPQNLSASRPQDRQFILSSKKLLLSDSGFYLCAWSVLGGGTQYFGPGTRLTVL.

The CDR3 DNA sequence: TGTGCCAGCAGTTACTCGGTCTATAATTCACCCCTCCACTTT. Translated, it gives CASSYSVYNSPLHF. The chain links TRBV6-5 to TRBJ1-6; D remains ambiguous. The CDR3 covers 14 residues. The germline V gene has CDR1 MNHEY and CDR2 SVGAGI. Trimming shortened V by 0 bases and J by 3 bases, and 3 bases separated the two germline ends.

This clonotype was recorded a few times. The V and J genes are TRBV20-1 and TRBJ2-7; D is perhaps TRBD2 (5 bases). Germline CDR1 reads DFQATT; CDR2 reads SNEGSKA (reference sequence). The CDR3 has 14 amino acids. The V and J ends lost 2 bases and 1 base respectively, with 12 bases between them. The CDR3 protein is CSARPAAFSYEQYF. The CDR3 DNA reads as TGCAGTGCTAGACCAGCGGCCTTTTCCTACGAGCAGTACTTC.

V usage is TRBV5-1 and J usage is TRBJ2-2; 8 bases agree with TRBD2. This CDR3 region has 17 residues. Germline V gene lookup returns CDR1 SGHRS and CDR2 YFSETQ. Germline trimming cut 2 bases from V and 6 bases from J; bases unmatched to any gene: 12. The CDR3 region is CASSFPLRAGAAGELFF. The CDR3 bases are TGCGCCAGCAGCTTCCCGTTGAGAGCGGGAGCAGCCGGGGAGCTGTTTTTT.

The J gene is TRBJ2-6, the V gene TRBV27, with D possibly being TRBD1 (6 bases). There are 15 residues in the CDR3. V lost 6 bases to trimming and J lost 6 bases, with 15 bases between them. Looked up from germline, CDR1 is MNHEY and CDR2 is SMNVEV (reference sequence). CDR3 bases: TGTGCCAGCAGCGAAGACAGGTCTCAGGCCAACGTCCTGACTTTC. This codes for CASSEDRSQANVLTF.

The CDR3 nucleotides read TGTGCCACCAGCAGAGATCGGGAGGGAGCGCACGAGCAGTACTTC. Translated, it gives CATSRDREGAHEQYF. The V call is TRBV15, the J call TRBJ2-7; 8 nucleotides line up with TRBD2. The CDR3 is 15 amino acids. Germline CDR1 is LNHNV and CDR2 is YYDKDF (reference sequence). With 0 bases clipped from V and 5 bases from J, the junction kept 6 bases outside the gene matches. The entire variable domain, with the rest obtained from reference TRBV15 and TRBJ2-7, is as follows: DAMVIQNPRYQVTQFGKPVTLSCSQTLNHNVMYWYQQKSSQAPKLLFHYYDKDFNNEADTPDNFQSRRPNTSFCFLDIRSPGLGDTAMYLCATSRDREGAHEQYFGPGTRLTVT.